This section outlines one T cell receptor (beta chain) sequence together with its context. The data were taken from a study of CD8 T cells in Susac syndrome. With random hexamers, 0.5 to 1 ug RNA was reverse transcribed. An immunoSEQ multiplex PCR generated amplified TCR beta CDR3 products spanning 54 Vbeta and 13 Jbeta. A single record per CDR3 protein comes from TCRdb applying MiXCR to the immunoSEQ multiplex PCR reads. Of some 170,000 distinct CDR3 sequences listed, 90% to 95% are singletons. Losses at the gene ends were 0 bases for V and 5 bases for J; bases not matched to a gene: 7. CDR3 length: 17 residues. The germline gives CDR1 SGHNT, CDR2 YYREEE (reference sequence).

This sequence was found in a human donor with Susac syndrome. This chain uses TRBV5-4 with TRBJ2-5, with TRBD2 matching 13 bases. The sample was CD4+ T cells from PBMCs. CDR3 loop: CASSLGTSGGYGETQYF. The CDR3 DNA reads as TGTGCCAGCAGCTTGGGGACTAGCGGGGGCTACGGGGAGACCCAGTACTTC.